The sequence of this T cell receptor beta chain was determined in a study of blood T cell repertoires in COVID-19. Data came from immunoSEQ multiplex PCR; TCRdb stores just in-frame clones and leaves some out. Of over 60,000 clones detected, about 88% appear once; the ten largest clones hold approximately 3%. The clonotype originates from a man between 65 and 85 years old with active or convalescent COVID-19. The sample was peripheral blood.

CDR3 bases: TGTGCCAGCAGCTTGCACGGTTCCTACGAGCAGTACTTC. It yields the protein CASSLHGSYEQYF. V and J are TRBV13 and TRBJ2-7; D uncertain. Germline V CDR1 and CDR2: PRHDT, FYEKMQ (reference sequence). The CDR3 has 13 amino acids. V was trimmed by 3 bases and J by 1 base, leaving 7 bases between them.